Presented here are 5 T cell receptor beta chains from one specimen sequenced in a study of T cell changes during pregnancy in multiple sclerosis (dated by TCRdb to 2018 to 2020). Libraries were prepared through the immunoSEQ multiplex PCR assay. TCRdb took this table from immuneACCESS and kept in-frame rearrangements with V and J called. Such tables lack part of the clones; where checked against another copy, unresolved V genes explain under half of the gap, and the rest is unexplained. The sample profile shows around 92,000 clones; around 93% of them were found once. Jointly, the top ten make up 0.99% of the sample. Here the sequenced sample was peripheral blood, taken after pregnancy. The source of these receptors is a female donor with multiple sclerosis, enrolled in a pregnancy study.

This clone was recorded once. The CDR3: CASSLDRDTGLSQYF. The CDR3 DNA follows: TGTGCCAGCAGCTTAGACCGGGACACGGGTTTGTCCCAGTACTTC. The chain has TRBV11-2 and TRBJ2-5; D might be TRBD1 (6 bases). CDR1 and CDR2 (germline): SGHAT, FQNNGV. Trimming cost V 0 bases and J 9 bases, with 17 bases left between them. The CDR3 is made up of 15 amino acids.

J is TRBJ2-5 and V is TRBV19; 9 bases are shared with TRBD2. CDR1 is LNHDA and CDR2 is SQIVND in the germline V gene (reference sequence). V trimming: 5 bases; J trimming: 3 bases; junction bases outside the gene matches: 10. This CDR3 is built from 16 residues. The CDR3 here is CASSPDAGGPEETQYF. DNA of the CDR3: TGTGCCAGTAGTCCGGATGCGGGAGGGCCGGAAGAGACCCAGTACTTC.

The V and J genes are TRBV4-1 and TRBJ2-4, with a possible D match to TRBD1 (5 bases). The V gene lost 1 base and the J gene lost 7 bases, with 14 bases spanning the gap. Germline assignment: CDR1 MGHRA and CDR2 YSYEKL. The CDR3 extends over 15 amino acids. The CDR3 sequence is CASSQGVAGANIQYF. The CDR3 DNA reads as TGCGCCAGCAGCCAAGGGGTGGCTGGGGCGAACATTCAGTACTTC.

J is TRBJ2-3 and V is TRBV15; 14 bases are shared with TRBD2. Germline V gene data show CDR1 as LNHNV and CDR2 as YYDKDF (reference sequence). There are 15 residues in the CDR3. Trimming cost V 5 bases and J 7 bases; bases outside gene matches: 5. The CDR3 is CATSPGTSGRYTQYF. The DNA for the CDR3 is TGTGCCACCAGCCCAGGGACTAGCGGGAGATATACGCAGTATTTT.

The chain joins TRBV27 to TRBJ2-2, with TRBD2 identical over 8 bases. Germline loops: CDR1 MNHEY, CDR2 SMNVEV (reference sequence). The CDR3 has 15 residues. V shed 6 bases, J shed 6 bases, and the junction held 9 bases outside the gene matches. The CDR3 protein is CASRSSGISAGELFF. The CDR3 nucleotides read TGTGCCAGCAGGAGTAGCGGGATCTCGGCCGGGGAGCTGTTTTTT.